The clone carrying this T cell receptor beta chain was observed a single time. This entry is derived from a study of shared clonotypes between healthy human individuals. Trimming left V 7 bases short and J 4 bases short, with 16 bases between. Looked up from germline, CDR1 is MNHNY and CDR2 is SVGAGI (reference sequence). The CDR3 has 14 residues. Some clones are missing from TCRdb's copy, which holds only in-frame ones; the method was immunoSEQ multiplex PCR. Among some 530,000 clones listed, 60% to 80% were seen once. The source is a woman aged 35 to 49 in good health. Some clones in this sample may be carry-over from other donors' samples. Sequencing was performed on PBMCs. The J gene is TRBJ1-1, the V gene TRBV6-6; perhaps TRBD1 as D (5 bases). CDR3 amino acids: CASTDMGGITEAFF. The CDR3 bases are TGTGCCAGCACCGACATGGGGGGGATCACTGAAGCTTTCTTT.